The 22 T cell receptor beta chains below come from one sample, sequenced in a study of tumor-infiltrating lymphocytes in primary liver carcinoma listed by TCRdb under 2017. These reads were obtained on an Illumina HiSeq 2500. Using a constant-region primer and ProtoScript II reverse transcriptase, TCRbeta-specific cDNA was reverse-transcribed from roughly 500 ng total RNA. TCRbeta libraries were built with three nested multiplex PCR rounds, a slightly modified ARM-PCR procedure. Multiplex TRBV1-TRBV30 forward primers and a Cbeta reverse primer were used in the first two PCR rounds, each of which was run for 10 to 11 cycles. TCRdb itself trimmed the public reads at Q25 with fastp, ran MiXCR and retained productive beta chains. Rows are combined by CDR3 protein, so each entry shows the most common genes and DNA. This sample comprises 100,000 to 150,000 distinct CDR3 sequences, 60% to 75% of them detected only once. 7.5% to 8.5% of the sample comes from the top ten.

Total RNA and DNA were co-extracted from about 19-30 mg of bulk tissue with the AllPrep DNA/RNA mini kit, without cell sorting. Sequences were obtained from liver tumor tissue from sampling region 3. The cell subset or site label for this specimen denotes: tumor region T3, left-lateral pole. The receptors derive from a woman aged 60-75 years with primary liver carcinoma and hepatitis B virus infection.

For this clonotype: No conserved phenylalanine or tryptophan ends this CDR3, so it is likely a read error. This chain joins TRBV5-1 and TRBJ2-7, with 9 bases that match TRBD1. Germline loops: CDR1 SGHRS, CDR2 YFSETQ. V lost 4 bases, J lost 2 bases, and 7 bases stayed unmatched. The CDR3 extends over 15 amino acids. The CDR3 sequence is CASSKGTGQTYEQYS. The CDR3, as DNA: TGCGCCAGCAGCAAAGGGACAGGGCAGACCTACGAGCAGTACTCC.

J is TRBJ1-5 and V is TRBV6-1; D unresolved. Trimming cost V 6 bases and J 11 bases, with 14 bases left between them. Germline V CDR1 and CDR2: MNHNS, SASEGT. This CDR3 is built from 12 residues. In DNA, the CDR3 is TGTGCCAGCAGCCGATCTAACCAGTCCCAGCATTTT. Its translation is CASSRSNQSQHF.

The chain employs TRBV20-1 and TRBJ2-3; tentatively, D is TRBD2 (6 bases). Between the trimmed V and J ends, which lost 6 bases and 1 base, there was a span of 11 bases. This CDR3 has 13 amino acids. Germline values: CDR1 DFQATT, CDR2 SNEGSKA (reference sequence). The CDR3: CSARDDRTDTQYF. The CDR3, as DNA: TGCAGTGCGCGGGACGACCGCACAGATACGCAGTATTTT.

This clonotype occurred once. Being one base from a much bigger clone, this may be a read error. This chain joins TRBV29-1 and TRBJ2-7; 12 nucleotides align to TRBD2. Germline CDR1 SQVTM, CDR2 ANQGSEA. The CDR3 totals 14 residues. The CDR3 DNA reads TGCAGCGTTTCGACTAGCGGGAGACTCTACGGGCAGTACTTC. This codes for CSVSTSGRLYGQYF.

V is TRBV11-3 and J is TRBJ2-1; TRBD2 aligns across 7 bases. The CDR3 is made up of 18 amino acids. Germline CDR1 is SGHNT and CDR2 is YENEEA. For the CDR3, the DNA is TGTACCGGCAGCTTAGGTCAAGGCGGGAGTGCCGGCTACAATGAGCAGTTCTTC. Protein: CTGSLGQGGSAGYNEQFF.

The chain carries TRBV9 and TRBJ2-7; perhaps TRBD2 as D (5 bases). V gave up 4 bases and J gave up 1 base, with 15 bases separating them. Germline CDR1 is SGDLS and CDR2 is YYNGEE. The CDR3 covers 15 residues. This CDR3 reads CASSPVPLASYEQYF. For the CDR3, the DNA is TGTGCCAGCAGCCCCGTCCCCCTAGCTTCCTACGAGCAGTACTTC.

Notes on this clonotype: Because the CDR3 is missing its conserved closing phenylalanine or tryptophan, this is likely a read error. This rearrangement joins TRBV11-3 to TRBJ2-7; tentatively, D is TRBD2 (6 bases). The CDR3 is 15 residues long. The germline V gene encodes CDR1 SGHNT and CDR2 YENEEA. The CDR3 DNA sequence: TGTGCCGGCAGCTCCCACGGTGCGGGGCGATACGAGCAGTACTTG. It is translated as CAGSSHGAGRYEQYL.

Regarding this clonotype: The CDR3 ends on some other residue instead of the conserved phenylalanine or tryptophan, so this is likely a read error. The chain has TRBV11-2 and TRBJ2-2; a possible D gene is TRBD2 (6 bases). The CDR3 covers 17 residues. V lost 2 bases and J 1 base, leaving 14 bases between the germline ends. Germline CDR1 reads SGHAT; CDR2 reads FQNNGV. The CDR3 DNA follows: TGTGCCAGCAGCTTACTGGGGGGAGCGAGGAACACCGGGGAGCTGTTTTTA. Its translation: CASSLLGGARNTGELFL.

The chain carries TRBV5-1 and TRBJ1-5; a possible D gene is TRBD1 (6 bases). Germline CDR1 is SGHRS and CDR2 is YFSETQ. The CDR3 is made up of 14 amino acids. Trimming took off 4 bases at V and 5 bases at J, with 13 bases between the two ends. For the CDR3, the DNA is TGCGCCAGCAGCCCGCAGGGGTTGGATCAGCCCCAGCATTTT. Protein sequence: CASSPQGLDQPQHF.

As concerns this clonotype: Since the CDR3 does not end with the conserved phenylalanine or tryptophan, this likely comes from a read error. The rearrangement links TRBV13 to TRBJ2-1; 9 nucleotides match TRBD2. CDR1 PRHDT and CDR2 FYEKMQ come from the germline V gene (reference sequence). CDR3 length: 19 residues. The CDR3 sequence is CASSSRPDSSGDSYYEQFL. Written as DNA, the CDR3 is TGTGCCAGCAGCTCACGCCCTGATTCTAGCGGGGACTCCTACTATGAGCAGTTCCTC.

This clonotype was observed many times. The gene calls are TRBV6-5 and TRBJ1-5; D is ambiguous. Germline loops: CDR1 MNHEY, CDR2 SVGAGI. Trimming removed 5 bases at V and 2 bases at J, with 7 bases between. The CDR3 length is 13 residues. The CDR3 coding sequence is TGTGCCAGCAGTCGCAGCGGCAATCAGCCCCAGCATTTT. Protein product: CASSRSGNQPQHF.

Ten or more counts support this clonotype. This chain uses TRBV28 with TRBJ1-5; D is unclear. The CDR3 loop spans 13 amino acids. Germline assignment: CDR1 MDHEN and CDR2 SYDVKM. V lost 6 bases and J 0 bases, leaving 6 bases between the germline ends. The chain's CDR3 is CASRQDSNQPQHF. CDR3 nucleotide sequence: TGTGCCAGCAGGCAAGATAGCAATCAGCCCCAGCATTTT.

In regard to this clonotype: A junction boundary mismatches the germline segment, possibly from a read error. CDR3 loop: CASNTRTSGIDSYNEPFF. Here the CDR3 DNA reads TGTGCCAGCAACACTCGAACTAGCGGGATTGACTCCTACAATGAGCCGTTCTTC. The rearrangement uses TRBV14 and TRBJ2-1, with TRBD2 matching over 10 bases. Germline lookup yields CDR1 SGHDN and CDR2 FVKESK. The CDR3 extends over 18 amino acids.

As for this clonotype: Since no conserved phenylalanine or tryptophan closes the CDR3, a read error is the likely cause. The V call is TRBV29-1, the J call TRBJ2-5; 8 bases map to TRBD2. Germline V gene sequence: CDR1 SQVTM, CDR2 ANQGSEA. There are 14 residues in the CDR3. The chain's CDR3 is CSVLKRESQETQYL. The DNA of the CDR3 is TGCAGCGTTCTCAAGCGGGAGTCCCAAGAAACCCAGTACTTA.

Details on this clonotype: Germline and junction disagree at one end, which may indicate a read error. The chain uses TRBV28 and TRBJ2-7; 7 positions agree with TRBD1. The CDR3 has 15 residues. CDR1 and CDR2 (germline): MDHEN, SYDVKM. The CDR3 DNA reads as TGTGTCAGCAGCTCCAACCGGGACAGTTTTTACGAGCAGTACTTC. Protein product: CVSSSNRDSFYEQYF.

The chain couples TRBV28 to TRBJ2-7, with 11 bases fitting TRBD1. There are 17 residues in the CDR3. Germline CDR1 reads MDHEN; CDR2 reads SYDVKM. CDR3 in amino acids: CARSSPGTGGPFYEQYF. Here the CDR3 DNA reads TGTGCAAGAAGTTCCCCCGGGACAGGGGGACCCTTCTACGAGCAGTACTTC.

As concerns this clonotype: The conserved closing phenylalanine or tryptophan is absent in this CDR3, likely reflecting a read error. The DNA is omitted, as the CDR3 cannot be located on it reliably, and the CDR3 follows TCRdb's listing. The genes are TRBV13 and TRBJ1-2. Germline V gene data show CDR1 as PRHDT and CDR2 as FYEKMQ (reference sequence). The CDR3 has 14 residues if both end residues are counted. The CDR3 region is CASSRTKVRYGYIV.

This clonotype was found a few times. The chain uses TRBV19 and TRBJ2-1, with D hard to call. The germline gives CDR1 LNHDA, CDR2 SQIVND (reference sequence). CDR3 length: 13 amino acids. The germline V and J ends were trimmed by 3 bases and 4 bases, with 7 bases remaining between them. The CDR3 DNA reads as TGTGCCAGTAGTATGGCTCGTTACAATGAGCAGTTCTTC. This translates into CASSMARYNEQFF.

Turning to this clonotype: A single base separates this from a much larger clone, so it may be a read error. The chain joins TRBV29-1 to TRBJ1-2; D not resolved. Germline loops: CDR1 SQVTM, CDR2 ANQGSEA. The CDR3 has 10 residues. The CDR3 DNA is TGCAGCGCCCGAGGCAGGCATGAATTCTTC. Its protein product is CSARGRHEFF.

The chain links TRBV6-2 or TRBV6-3 to TRBJ2-2; 7 bases match TRBD2. CDR3 size: 16 residues. Per the germline V gene, CDR1 is MNHEY and CDR2 is SVGEGT. J lost 8 bases, V lost 10 bases, and 19 bases had no gene match. The chain's CDR3 is CATDDWAGASTGELFF. DNA of the CDR3: TGTGCCACCGATGATTGGGCGGGAGCGAGCACTGGGGAGCTGTTTTTT.

The count of this clonotype is one. The junction shows a germline mismatch at one end, possibly a read error. This sequence joins TRBV6-1 and TRBJ2-4; no reliable D call. Germline V gene sequence: CDR1 MNHNS, CDR2 SASEGT. The CDR3 is made up of 17 amino acids. Here the CDR3 reads CVSSEEGIALLKNIQYF. In DNA, the CDR3 is TGTGTCAGCAGTGAAGAAGGGATAGCTTTACTGAAAAACATTCAGTACTTC.

Worth noting for this clonotype: Given a much more abundant clone one base away, this may be a read error. Since no conserved phenylalanine or tryptophan closes the CDR3, a read error is the likely cause. V gene TRBV6-1 combines with J gene TRBJ1-1; 8 nucleotides line up with TRBD1. Trimming took 9 bases from V and 4 from J; bases not matched to a gene: 4. The CDR3 extends over 12 amino acids. CDR1 and CDR2 from the germline V gene are MNHNS and SASEGT. The CDR3 nucleotides read TGTGCCAGTGACAGGGGAAGCACTGAAGCTTTCCTT. Translation: CASDRGSTEAFL.